This T cell receptor (beta chain) derives from a study of blood T cell repertoires in COVID-19. Study in general: Specimens from acute and convalescent COVID-19 originated in the United States, Italy and Spain. Sample material is recorded as cDNA or gDNA derived from T cells, B-cell-depleted T cells, or PBMCs.

Original analysis: Estimated nucleated cell counts came from reference gene primer amplification. Produced via immunoSEQ multiplex PCR; TCRdb's table is partial and in-frame only. The DNA gave D and trimming, while V, J and clone size come from that table. The profile covers 83,000 or so clones, with approximately 86% appearing a single time and about 8% taken by the ten largest. CDR1 is MGHDK, CDR2 SYGVNS, per germline. The CDR3 is 14 amino acids. V gave up 8 bases and J gave up 4 bases, with 12 bases separating them. The table lists this clone with a count of one. The sample taken for sequencing was peripheral blood. The rearrangement joins TRBV25-1 to TRBJ1-6; D is undetermined. This receptor was taken from a man older than 75 with active or convalescent COVID-19. CDR3 coding DNA: TGTGCCAGCGGGCAGGCAGGATATAATTCACCCCTCCACTTT. It encodes CASGQAGYNSPLHF.